One TCR beta chain is described in this entry. The CDR3 loop spans 15 amino acids. Germline CDR1 and CDR2: SNHLY and FYNNEI. V lost 6 bases and J 0 bases, leaving 14 bases between the germline ends. The sample belongs to a study of control samples from healthy donors and cancer patients. Only in-frame clones appear in the TCRdb table, and some are missing; sequencing was by immunoSEQ multiplex PCR. Of hundreds of thousands of clones in the sample, over 75% were seen once. This TCR was sampled from a woman aged 55 to 70 with lung cancer. V usage is TRBV2 and J usage is TRBJ1-1; D uncertain. Sequencing input: PBMCs. For the CDR3, the DNA is TGTGCCAGCAGGTCGGACGGAAGTATGAACACTGAAGCTTTCTTT. This encodes CASRSDGSMNTEAFF.